This entry is about one T cell receptor beta chain. Its antigen is undetermined. This specimen comes from a study of long-term antiretroviral therapy in people with HIV. General observations from the study: ART was followed by higher diversity that remained below transplant donor controls.

In germline, CDR1 is MGHRA, CDR2 YSYEKL. V dropped 4 bases and J dropped 0; count of bases not matched to a gene: 6. The CDR3 runs 16 residues. It was version v3.0 of the immunoSEQ assay that was run at survey level. Produced via immunoSEQ multiplex PCR; TCRdb's table is partial and in-frame only. Of about 29,000 clones listed, 80% to 90% are singletons. There were about 1-10 million cryopreserved PBMC in the samples before DNA extraction. The sequenced sample was unsorted PBMCs, obtained around 5 years before starting antiretroviral therapy. The TCR was taken from a man aged 45-65 years with HIV. V gene TRBV4-1 combines with J gene TRBJ1-3, with 7 bases that match TRBD1. The CDR3: CASSPPGTASGNTIYF. In DNA, the CDR3 is TGCGCCAGCAGCCCTCCCGGGACAGCCTCTGGAAACACCATATATTTT.